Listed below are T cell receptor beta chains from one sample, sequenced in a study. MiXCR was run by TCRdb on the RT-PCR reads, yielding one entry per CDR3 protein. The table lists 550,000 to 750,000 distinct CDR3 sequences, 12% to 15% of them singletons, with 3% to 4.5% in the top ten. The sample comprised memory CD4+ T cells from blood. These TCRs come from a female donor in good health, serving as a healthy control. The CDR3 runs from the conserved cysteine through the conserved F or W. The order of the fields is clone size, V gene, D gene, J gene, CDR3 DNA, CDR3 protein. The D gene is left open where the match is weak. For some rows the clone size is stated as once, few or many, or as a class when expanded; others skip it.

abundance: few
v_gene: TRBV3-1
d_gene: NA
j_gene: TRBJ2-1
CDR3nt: TGTGCCAGCAGCCAGGATGGCTCCTACAATGAGCAGTTCTTC
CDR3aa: CASSQDGSYNEQFF

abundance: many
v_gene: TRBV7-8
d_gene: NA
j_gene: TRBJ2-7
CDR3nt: TGTGCCAGCAGCTTATCGGGACACCTATACGAGCAGTACTTC
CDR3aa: CASSLSGHLYEQYF

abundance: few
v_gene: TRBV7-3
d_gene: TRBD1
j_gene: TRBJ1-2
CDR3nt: TGTGCCAGCGGTCAGGGACAGGGCTATGGCTACACCTTC
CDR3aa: CASGQGQGYGYTF

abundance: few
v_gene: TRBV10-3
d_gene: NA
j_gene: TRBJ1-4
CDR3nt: TGTGCCATCAGTGAGTCTAGGGGACGTAATGAAAAACTGTTTTTT
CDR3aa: CAISESRGRNEKLFF

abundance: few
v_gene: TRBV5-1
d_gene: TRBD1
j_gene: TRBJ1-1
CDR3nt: TGCGCCAGCAGCTTTACAGGGGGTGGAACGGTGAACACTGAAGCTTTCTTT
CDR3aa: CASSFTGGGTVNTEAFF

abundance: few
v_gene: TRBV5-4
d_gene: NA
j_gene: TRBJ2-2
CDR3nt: TGTGCCAGCAGCCAAGGCGGGGCAGGGTATGACACCGGGGAGCTGTTTTTT
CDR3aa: CASSQGGAGYDTGELFF

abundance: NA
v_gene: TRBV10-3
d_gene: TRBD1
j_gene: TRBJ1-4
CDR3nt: TGTGCCATCAGTGAGTCTAAGACAGGGGCCCATGAAAAACTGTTTTTT
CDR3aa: CAISESKTGAHEKLFF

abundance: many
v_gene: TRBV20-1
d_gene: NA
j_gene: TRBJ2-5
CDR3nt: TGCAGTGCCCCACTCTCACCCCTGGTAGAGACCCAGTACTTC
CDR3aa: CSAPLSPLVETQYF

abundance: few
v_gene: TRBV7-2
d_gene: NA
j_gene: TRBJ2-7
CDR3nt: TGTGCCAGCAGCTTGGGTATCCAAGAATTGAACGAGCAGTACTTC
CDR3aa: CASSLGIQELNEQYF

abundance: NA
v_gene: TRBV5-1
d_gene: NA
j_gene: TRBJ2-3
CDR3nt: TGCGCCAGCAGCTGGGGAGTCGGCACAGATACGCAGTATTTT
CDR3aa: CASSWGVGTDTQYF

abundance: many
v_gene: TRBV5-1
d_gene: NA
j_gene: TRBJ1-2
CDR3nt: TGCGCCAGCAGCACGGGGGGAAACTATGGCTACACCTTC
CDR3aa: CASSTGGNYGYTF

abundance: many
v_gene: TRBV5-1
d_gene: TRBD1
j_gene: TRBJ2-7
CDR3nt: TGCGCCAGCAGCTTGGACGGACAGGGCCGGTACGAGCAGTACTTC
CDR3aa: CASSLDGQGRYEQYF

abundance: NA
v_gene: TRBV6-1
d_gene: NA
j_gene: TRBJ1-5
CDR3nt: TGTGCCAGCAGTGCAGTGGTGGGCAATCAGCCCCAGCATTTT
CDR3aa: CASSAVVGNQPQHF

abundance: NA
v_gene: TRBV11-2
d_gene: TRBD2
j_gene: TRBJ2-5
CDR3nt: TGTGCCAGCAGCCGTTTAGCGGGAGATGGTGAGACCCAGTACTTC
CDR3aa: CASSRLAGDGETQYF